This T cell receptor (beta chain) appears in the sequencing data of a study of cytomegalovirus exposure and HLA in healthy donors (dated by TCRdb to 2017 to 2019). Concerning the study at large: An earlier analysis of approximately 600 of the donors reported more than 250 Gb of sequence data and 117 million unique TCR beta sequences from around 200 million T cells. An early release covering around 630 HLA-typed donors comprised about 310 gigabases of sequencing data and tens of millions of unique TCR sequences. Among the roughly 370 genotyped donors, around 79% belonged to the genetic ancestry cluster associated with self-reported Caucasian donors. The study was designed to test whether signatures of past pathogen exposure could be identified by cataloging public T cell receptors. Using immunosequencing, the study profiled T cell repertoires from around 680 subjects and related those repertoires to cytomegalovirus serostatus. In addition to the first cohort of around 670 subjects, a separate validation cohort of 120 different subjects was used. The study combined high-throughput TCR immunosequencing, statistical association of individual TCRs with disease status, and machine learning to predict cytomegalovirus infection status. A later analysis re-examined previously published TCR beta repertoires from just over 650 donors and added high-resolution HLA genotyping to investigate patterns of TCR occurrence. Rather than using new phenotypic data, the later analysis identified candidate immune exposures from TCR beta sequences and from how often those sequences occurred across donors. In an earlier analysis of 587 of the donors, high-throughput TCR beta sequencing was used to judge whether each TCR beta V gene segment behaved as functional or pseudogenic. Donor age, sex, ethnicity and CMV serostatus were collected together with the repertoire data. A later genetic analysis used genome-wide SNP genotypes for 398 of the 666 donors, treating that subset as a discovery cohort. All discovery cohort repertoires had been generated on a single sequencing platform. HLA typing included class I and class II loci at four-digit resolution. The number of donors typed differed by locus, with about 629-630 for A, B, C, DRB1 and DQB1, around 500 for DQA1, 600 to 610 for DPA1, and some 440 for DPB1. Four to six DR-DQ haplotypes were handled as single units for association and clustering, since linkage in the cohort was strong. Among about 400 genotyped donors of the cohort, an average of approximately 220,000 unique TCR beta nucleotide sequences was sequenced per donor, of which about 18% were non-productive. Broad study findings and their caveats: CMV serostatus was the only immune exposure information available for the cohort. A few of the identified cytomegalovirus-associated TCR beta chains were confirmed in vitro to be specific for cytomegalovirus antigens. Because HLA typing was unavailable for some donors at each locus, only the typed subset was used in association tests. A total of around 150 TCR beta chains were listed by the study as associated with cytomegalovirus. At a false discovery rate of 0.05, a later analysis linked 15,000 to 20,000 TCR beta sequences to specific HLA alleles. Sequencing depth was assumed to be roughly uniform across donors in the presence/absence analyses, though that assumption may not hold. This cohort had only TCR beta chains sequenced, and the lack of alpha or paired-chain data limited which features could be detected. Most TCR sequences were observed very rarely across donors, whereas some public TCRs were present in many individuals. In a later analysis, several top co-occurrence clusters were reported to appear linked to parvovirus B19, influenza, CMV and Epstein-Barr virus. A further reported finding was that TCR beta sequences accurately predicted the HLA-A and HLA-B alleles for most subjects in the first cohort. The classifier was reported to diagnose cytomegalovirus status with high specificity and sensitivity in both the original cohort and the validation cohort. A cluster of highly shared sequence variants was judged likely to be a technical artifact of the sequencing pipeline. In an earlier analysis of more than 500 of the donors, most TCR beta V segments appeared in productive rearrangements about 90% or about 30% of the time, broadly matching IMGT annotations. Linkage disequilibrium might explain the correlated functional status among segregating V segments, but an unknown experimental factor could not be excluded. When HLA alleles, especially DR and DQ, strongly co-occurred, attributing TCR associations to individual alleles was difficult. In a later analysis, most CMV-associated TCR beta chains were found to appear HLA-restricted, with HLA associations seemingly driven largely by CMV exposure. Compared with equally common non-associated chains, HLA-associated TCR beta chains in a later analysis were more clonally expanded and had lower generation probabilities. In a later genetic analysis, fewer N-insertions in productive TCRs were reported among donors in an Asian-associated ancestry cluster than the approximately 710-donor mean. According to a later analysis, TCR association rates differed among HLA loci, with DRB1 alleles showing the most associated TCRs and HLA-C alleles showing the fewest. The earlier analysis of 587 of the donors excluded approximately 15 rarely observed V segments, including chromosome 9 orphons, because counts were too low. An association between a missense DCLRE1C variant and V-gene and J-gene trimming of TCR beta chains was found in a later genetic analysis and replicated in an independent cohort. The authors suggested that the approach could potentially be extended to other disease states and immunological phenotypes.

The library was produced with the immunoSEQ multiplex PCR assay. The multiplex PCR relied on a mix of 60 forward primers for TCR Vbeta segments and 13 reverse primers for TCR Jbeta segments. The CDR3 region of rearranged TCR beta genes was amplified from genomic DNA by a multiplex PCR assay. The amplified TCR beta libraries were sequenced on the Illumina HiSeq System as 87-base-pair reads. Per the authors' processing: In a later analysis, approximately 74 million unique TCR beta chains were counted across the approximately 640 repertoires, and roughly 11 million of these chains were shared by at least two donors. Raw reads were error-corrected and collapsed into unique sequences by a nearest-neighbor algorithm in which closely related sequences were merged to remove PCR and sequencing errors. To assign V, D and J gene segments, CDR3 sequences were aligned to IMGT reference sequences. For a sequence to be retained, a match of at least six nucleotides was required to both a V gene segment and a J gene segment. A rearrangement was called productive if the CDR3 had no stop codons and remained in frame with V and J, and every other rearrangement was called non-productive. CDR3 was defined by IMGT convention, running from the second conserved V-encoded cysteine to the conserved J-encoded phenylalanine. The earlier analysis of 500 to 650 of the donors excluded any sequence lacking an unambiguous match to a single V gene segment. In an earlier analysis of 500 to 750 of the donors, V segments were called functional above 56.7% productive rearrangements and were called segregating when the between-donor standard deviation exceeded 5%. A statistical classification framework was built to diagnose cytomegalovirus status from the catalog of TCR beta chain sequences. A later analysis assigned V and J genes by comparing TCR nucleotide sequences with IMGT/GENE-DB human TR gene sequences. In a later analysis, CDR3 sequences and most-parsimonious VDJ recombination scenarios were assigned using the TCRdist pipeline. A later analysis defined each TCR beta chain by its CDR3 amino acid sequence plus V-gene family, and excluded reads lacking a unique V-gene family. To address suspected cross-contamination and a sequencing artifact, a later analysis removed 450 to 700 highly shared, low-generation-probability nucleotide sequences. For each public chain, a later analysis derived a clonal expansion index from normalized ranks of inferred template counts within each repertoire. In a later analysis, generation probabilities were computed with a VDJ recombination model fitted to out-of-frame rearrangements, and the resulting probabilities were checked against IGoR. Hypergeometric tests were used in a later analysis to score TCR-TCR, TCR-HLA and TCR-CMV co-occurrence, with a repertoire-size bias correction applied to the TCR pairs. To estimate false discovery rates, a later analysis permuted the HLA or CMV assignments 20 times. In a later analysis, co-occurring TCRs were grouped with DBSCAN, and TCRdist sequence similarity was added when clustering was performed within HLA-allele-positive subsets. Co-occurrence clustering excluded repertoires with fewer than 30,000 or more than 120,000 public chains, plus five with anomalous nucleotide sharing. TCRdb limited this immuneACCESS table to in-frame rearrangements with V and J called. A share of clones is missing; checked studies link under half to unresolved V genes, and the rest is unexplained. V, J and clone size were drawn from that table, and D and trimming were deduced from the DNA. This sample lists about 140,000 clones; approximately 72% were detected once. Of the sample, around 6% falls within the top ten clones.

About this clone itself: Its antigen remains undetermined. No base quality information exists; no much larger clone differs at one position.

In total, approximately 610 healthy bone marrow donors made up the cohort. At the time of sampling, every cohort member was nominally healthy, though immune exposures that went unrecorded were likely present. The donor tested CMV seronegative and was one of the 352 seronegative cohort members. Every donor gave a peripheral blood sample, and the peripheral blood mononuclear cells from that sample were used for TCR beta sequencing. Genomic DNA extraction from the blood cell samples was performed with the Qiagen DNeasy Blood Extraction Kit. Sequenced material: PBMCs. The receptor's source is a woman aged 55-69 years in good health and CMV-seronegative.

In nucleotide form, the sequence is TGTGCCAGCTCAATACACGTCTCCACAGATACGCAGTATTTT. The translation is CASSIHVSTDTQYF. The chain links TRBV18 with TRBJ2-3; no confident D gene assignment can be made. The germline V gene supplies CDR1 KGHSH and CDR2 LQKENI. Trimming removed 5 bases from V and 2 bases from J, leaving 11 bases between the germline ends. From its cysteine to its phenylalanine, the CDR3 spans 14 amino acids. Solely the CDR3 DNA is kept, with 42 bases framed from the first base.